This T cell receptor beta chain emerged from a study of T cells expressing NK-cell markers. At the level of the study: Source material for TCR beta repertoires consisted of sorted CD3+CD56+NKG2C+, CD3+CD56+NKG2C- and CD3+CD56-NKG2C+ T cells. The study, taken as a whole, reports: Expanded NKG2C+ T cell clones were not confirmed as HCMV-specific. Leadership of the CD3+CD56-NKG2C+ fraction also belonged to these clonotypes in a handful of donors.

Germline assignment: CDR1 LNHDA and CDR2 SQIVND (reference sequence). The CDR3 extends over 14 amino acids. TCRdb reworked the 5' RACE reads into one entry per CDR3 protein, no DNA. This table lists over 200,000 distinct CDR3 sequences. As for this clonotype: Its cognate antigen is unknown.

This TCR derives from a man aged 18-30 years in good health. The source material was blood T cells: a sorted CD56 or NKG2C T cell subset, CD4+ or CD8+ T cells, or bulk PBMC T cells (not recorded which). The chain joins TRBV19 to TRBJ2-3; TCRdb reports TRBD2, a call that lacks DNA to check it against. Here the CDR3 reads CASSIGRESGTQYF.